These T cell receptor beta chains were read from a single sample in a study of Ad26.COV2.S vaccination and SARS-CoV-2 variants. Assay: immunoSEQ multiplex PCR; the TCRdb copy retains only in-frame clones and omits some. There are about 680,000 clones in the sample; more than 80% occur only once, and approximately 1.5% lies in the top ten. The sequenced sample was peripheral blood, obtained in a trial of Ad26.COV2.S vaccine versus placebo. The receptors originated from a person between 18 and 65 years old who received the Ad26.COV2.S COVID-19 vaccine or a placebo. Each CDR3 is given with its conserved first and last residue. D genes are given only for firm matches. The size of a clone is reported for some rows only, either as once, few or many, or as a class for expanded clones.

j_call: TRBJ2-1
d_call: .
v_call: TRBV2
clone_size: once
cdr3_nt: TGTGCCAGCCGTGAAGTGAGGAGCTCCTACAATGAGCAGTTCTTC
cdr3_aa: CASREVRSSYNEQFF

j_call: TRBJ2-3
d_call: TRBD1
v_call: TRBV7-2
clone_size: .
cdr3_nt: TGTGCCAGCAGCTTAAATAGGGGGCAAGATACGCAGTATTTT
cdr3_aa: CASSLNRGQDTQYF

j_call: TRBJ2-3
d_call: .
v_call: TRBV15
clone_size: .
cdr3_nt: TGTGCCACCAGCAGAGATCAAGGGCAAGGGACCACAGATACGCAGTATTTT
cdr3_aa: CATSRDQGQGTTDTQYF

j_call: TRBJ2-7
d_call: TRBD1
v_call: TRBV24-1
clone_size: .
cdr3_nt: TGTGCCACCAGTGACTCGACAGGGTACGAGCAGTACTTC
cdr3_aa: CATSDSTGYEQYF

j_call: TRBJ1-4
d_call: TRBD1
v_call: TRBV19
clone_size: .
cdr3_nt: TGTGCCAGTAGTATTTGGGCCCAGGGGGCAGGCGAAAAACTGTTTTTT
cdr3_aa: CASSIWAQGAGEKLFF

j_call: TRBJ1-1
d_call: .
v_call: TRBV4-2
clone_size: .
cdr3_nt: TGTGCCAGCAGCCAAGGGGCAGCCAACACTGAAGCTTTCTTT
cdr3_aa: CASSQGAANTEAFF

j_call: TRBJ2-2
d_call: .
v_call: TRBV30
clone_size: .
cdr3_nt: TGTGCCTGGAGTGTATCCCCCCCGGCGGGTGCGAACACCGGGGAGCTGTTTTTT
cdr3_aa: CAWSVSPPAGANTGELFF

j_call: TRBJ2-1
d_call: TRBD1
v_call: TRBV4-2
clone_size: once
cdr3_nt: TGTGCCAGCAGTCAGACAGGGGGCAGATCCTACAATGAGCAGTTCTTC
cdr3_aa: CASSQTGGRSYNEQFF

j_call: TRBJ2-1
d_call: .
v_call: TRBV6-6
clone_size: .
cdr3_nt: TGTGCCAGCAGTTACTCCCAGGGGTCAAATGAGCAGTTCTTC
cdr3_aa: CASSYSQGSNEQFF

j_call: TRBJ2-3
d_call: TRBD2
v_call: TRBV19
clone_size: .
cdr3_nt: TGTGCCAGTCTAGCGGGAGGTAGCTCAGATACGCAGTATTTT
cdr3_aa: CASLAGGSSDTQYF

j_call: TRBJ1-5
d_call: .
v_call: TRBV7-8
clone_size: once
cdr3_nt: TGTGCCAGCAGCCGACTAAATCAGCCCCAGCATTTT
cdr3_aa: CASSRLNQPQHF

j_call: TRBJ2-1
d_call: .
v_call: TRBV20-1
clone_size: .
cdr3_nt: TGCAGTCCAAAGGGGGGCAATGAGCAGTTCTTC
cdr3_aa: CSPKGGNEQFF

j_call: TRBJ1-1
d_call: .
v_call: TRBV7-2
clone_size: .
cdr3_nt: TGTGCCAGCAGCTTAGTACAGAACCTGCTAGCTTTCTTT
cdr3_aa: CASSLVQNLLAFF

j_call: TRBJ2-1
d_call: .
v_call: TRBV7-2
clone_size: .
cdr3_nt: TGTGCCAGCACCCCCCCTGGGGTTTCCTACAATGAGCAGTTCTTC
cdr3_aa: CASTPPGVSYNEQFF

j_call: TRBJ1-4
d_call: .
v_call: TRBV7-9
clone_size: .
cdr3_nt: TGTGCCAGCAGCTTTGGGGGGTTTCGTGAAAAACTGTTTTTT
cdr3_aa: CASSFGGFREKLFF

j_call: TRBJ1-4
d_call: .
v_call: TRBV10-1
clone_size: .
cdr3_nt: TGCGCCAGCAGTCGAGTATTCGGAATCCTAAGGATGAAGGCCCTTGTAACAACTAATGAAAAACTGTTTTTT
cdr3_aa: CASSRVFGILRMKALVTTNEKLFF

j_call: TRBJ2-1
d_call: .
v_call: TRBV7-2
clone_size: .
cdr3_nt: TGTGCCAGCAGCTTAACGGGGGACACACCCGAACTTTACAATGAGCAGTTCTTC
cdr3_aa: CASSLTGDTPELYNEQFF

j_call: TRBJ1-3
d_call: .
v_call: TRBV3-1/TRBV3-2
clone_size: .
cdr3_nt: TGTGCCAGCAGCCCTACCATAGGGACCCGGGGAAACACCATATATTTT
cdr3_aa: CASSPTIGTRGNTIYF

j_call: TRBJ2-1
d_call: TRBD1
v_call: TRBV27
clone_size: .
cdr3_nt: TGTGCCAGCAGTTCCGACAGGGCTGAGCAGTTCTTC
cdr3_aa: CASSSDRAEQFF

j_call: TRBJ2-7
d_call: TRBD2
v_call: TRBV6-5
clone_size: .
cdr3_nt: TGTGCCAGCGAGACTAGCGGGACCTACGAGCAGTACTTC
cdr3_aa: CASETSGTYEQYF

j_call: TRBJ2-7
d_call: .
v_call: TRBV6-5
clone_size: once
cdr3_nt: TGTGCCAGCAGTTACTCGAGGGCAGGGTCCTACGAGCAGTACTTC
cdr3_aa: CASSYSRAGSYEQYF

j_call: TRBJ2-5
d_call: TRBD1
v_call: TRBV6-5
clone_size: .
cdr3_nt: TGTGCCTCTCGGAGCAGGGGGCTCGAGACCCAGTACTTC
cdr3_aa: CASRSRGLETQYF

j_call: TRBJ2-3
d_call: .
v_call: TRBV24-1
clone_size: .
cdr3_nt: TGTGCCACCAGTGGCGACACAGATACGCAGTATTTT
cdr3_aa: CATSGDTDTQYF

j_call: TRBJ1-2
d_call: .
v_call: TRBV3-1/TRBV3-2
clone_size: .
cdr3_nt: TGTGCCAGCAGCCAACCTAACTATGGCTACACCTTC
cdr3_aa: CASSQPNYGYTF

j_call: TRBJ2-7
d_call: .
v_call: TRBV5-8
clone_size: .
cdr3_nt: TGTGCCAGCAGCTACGGTCTCTCCTACGAGCAGTACTTC
cdr3_aa: CASSYGLSYEQYF

j_call: TRBJ2-2
d_call: .
v_call: TRBV19
clone_size: .
cdr3_nt: TGTGCCAGTAGTATAGAAAGGGACACTGCGGGTTACACCGGGGAGCTGTTTTTT
cdr3_aa: CASSIERDTAGYTGELFF

j_call: TRBJ2-1
d_call: .
v_call: TRBV9
clone_size: .
cdr3_nt: TGTGCCAGCAGCGTAGGGGGTAGCGGTTATTACAATGAGCAGTTCTTC
cdr3_aa: CASSVGGSGYYNEQFF

j_call: TRBJ2-7
d_call: .
v_call: TRBV5-5
clone_size: once
cdr3_nt: TGTGCCAGCAGCTACCAGGACCTCGACACTAACGAGCAGTACTTC
cdr3_aa: CASSYQDLDTNEQYF

j_call: TRBJ2-2
d_call: .
v_call: TRBV15
clone_size: .
cdr3_nt: TGTGCCACCAGCAAAACACCTACGAACACCGGGGAGCTGTTTTTT
cdr3_aa: CATSKTPTNTGELFF